This T cell receptor beta chain was recovered during a study of breast tumors, draining lymph nodes, adjacent tissues. Study-wide points: Tumor T cell lymph node origin was a supported hypothesis, not proven. Tumor repertoires ranked between lymph nodes and nontumor tissue in diversity, with V and J gene preferences.

TCRdb used MiXCR to reprocess the multiplex PCR reads, holding one entry per CDR3 protein. Here the sample spans 200,000 or so distinct CDR3 sequences, approximately 31% being singletons. This clonotype was seen repeatedly, ten times or more. The antigen is unknown. Samples came from axillary lymph nodes draining the breast cancer. The CDR3 consists of 13 residues. Trimming left V 5 bases short and J 6 bases short, with 14 bases between. Germline V gives CDR1 MNHNS, CDR2 SASEGT. Sequencing was done on a sample of axillary lymph node tissue. This receptor was obtained from a female donor with breast cancer. Some clones in this sample may be carry-over from other donors' samples. V and J are TRBV6-1 and TRBJ2-7; possibly TRBD2 for D (7 bases). Written as DNA, the CDR3 is TGTGCCAGCAGTCTAAACAGGGAGGGCGAGCAGTACTTC. Protein product: CASSLNREGEQYF.